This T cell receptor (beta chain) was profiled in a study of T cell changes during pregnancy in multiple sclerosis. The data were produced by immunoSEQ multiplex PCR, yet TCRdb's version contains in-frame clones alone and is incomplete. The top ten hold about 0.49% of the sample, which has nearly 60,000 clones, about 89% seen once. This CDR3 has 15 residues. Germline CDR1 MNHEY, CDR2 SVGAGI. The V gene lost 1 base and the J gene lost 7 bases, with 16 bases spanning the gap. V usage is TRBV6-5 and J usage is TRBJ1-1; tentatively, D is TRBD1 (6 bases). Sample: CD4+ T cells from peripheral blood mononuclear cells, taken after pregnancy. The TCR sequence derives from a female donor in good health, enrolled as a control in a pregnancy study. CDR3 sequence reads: CASSYFGGARGEAFF. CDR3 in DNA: TGTGCCAGCAGTTACTTTGGGGGGGCAAGAGGTGAAGCTTTCTTT.